These T cell receptor beta chains were read from a single sample in a study of vaccination and CD4 T cells after COVID-19. The antigens these receptors bind are not known. One entry per CDR3 protein results from TCRdb running MiXCR on the PCR reads. The table shows approximately 19,000 distinct CDR3 sequences, with over 45% occurring only once. Sequenced material: CD4+ T cells from blood, cultured in vitro, taken before SARS-CoV-2 vaccination. The receptor set was obtained from a human donor who had recovered from COVID-19. CDR3s include the opening cysteine and the closing phenylalanine or tryptophan. Each record gives: V gene, J gene, clone size, D gene, CDR3 DNA, CDR3 protein. D genes are given only for firm matches. A row's size may be missing; if present it is once, few, many or a size class.

>TRBV5-1|TRBJ2-5|.|.
TGCGCCAGCAGCTCGGGACCAAACGTCGAAGAGACCCAGTACTTC
CASSSGPNVEETQYF
>TRBV10-3|TRBJ1-2|.|.
TGTGCCATCAGTGACCCCAGACAGCCCTCCCACTATGGCTACACCTTC
CAISDPRQPSHYGYTF
>TRBV11-2|TRBJ1-6|.|TRBD1
TGTGCCAGCAGCTTAGTACAGGGGAATGGTTCACCCCTCCACTTT
CASSLVQGNGSPLHF
>TRBV20-1|TRBJ2-5|.|.
TGCAGTGCTAGAGTTAGCGGCCAAGAGACCCAGTACTTC
CSARVSGQETQYF
>TRBV24-1|TRBJ2-3|.|TRBD1
TGTGCCACCAGTGACCCGGTTGGTGGGGACAGAGATACGCAGTATTTT
CATSDPVGGDRDTQYF
>TRBV7-2|TRBJ1-2|.|TRBD1
TGTGCCAGCAGCTTAGAAACAGGGGATAACGGCTACACCTTC
CASSLETGDNGYTF
>TRBV7-9|TRBJ1-4|.|.
TGTGCCAGCAGCACTAACACCGCCCCGGGGGAAAAACTGTTTTTT
CASSTNTAPGEKLFF
>TRBV6-1|TRBJ1-1|few|TRBD1
TGTGCCAGCGGACAGGGAATGAACACTGAAGCTTTCTTT
CASGQGMNTEAFF
>TRBV15|TRBJ2-3|.|.
TGTGCCACCAGCAGGAAAAAGGGTAGCGCTCGCACAGATACGCAGTATTTT
CATSRKKGSARTDTQYF
>TRBV11-3|TRBJ2-7|few|.
TGTGCCAGCAGCCCGGACAGACTGGGTGAGCAGTACTTC
CASSPDRLGEQYF
>TRBV20-1|TRBJ1-2|.|.
TGCAGTGCTAGAGGGGGAGACTTC
CSARGGDF
>TRBV7-2|TRBJ1-2|.|.
TGTGCCAGCAGCTTAGCACTCAGGACAAGCCGCTATGGCTACACCTTC
CASSLALRTSRYGYTF
>TRBV4-1|TRBJ1-2|.|TRBD1
TGCGCCAGCAGCCAACTCCTGGGACAGGGATACTATGGCTACACCTTC
CASSQLLGQGYYGYTF
>TRBV10-3|TRBJ1-1|.|.
TGTGCCACCGGAAAGAAGGACACTGAAGCTTTCTTT
CATGKKDTEAFF
>TRBV6-1|TRBJ2-2|few|.
TGTGCCAGCAGTCTGGTTCCTAACACCGGGGAGCTGTTTTTT
CASSLVPNTGELFF
>TRBV6-1|TRBJ1-6|few|.
TGTGCCAGCAATAACGGGGGGCGATCACCCCTCCACTTT
CASNNGGRSPLHF
>TRBV20-1|TRBJ1-1|few|TRBD1
TGCAGTGCGACCGGACAGGGTGGCTTGGACACTGAAGCTTTCTTT
CSATGQGGLDTEAFF
>TRBV12-3/TRBV12-4|TRBJ2-5|.|TRBD2
TGTGCCAGCAGTTTTATGGCGGGGGGGAGCCAAGAGACCCAGTACTTC
CASSFMAGGSQETQYF
>TRBV28|TRBJ1-1|few|.
TGTGCCAGCAGTTGGGAGCAGGGGAACACTGAAGCTTTCTTT
CASSWEQGNTEAFF
>TRBV6-1|TRBJ2-3|.|.
TGTGCCAGCAGTGCTTTCGGGACGGCGTACACAGATACGCAGTATTTT
CASSAFGTAYTDTQYF
>TRBV10-1|TRBJ2-5|.|TRBD2
TGCGCCAGCAGTGACCCCGGGACTAGCGGCCAAGAGACCCAGTACTTC
CASSDPGTSGQETQYF
>TRBV12-3/TRBV12-4|TRBJ1-2|.|.
TGTGCCAGCAGCTCTGGGGGCCACAAGGGCTACACCTTC
CASSSGGHKGYTF
>TRBV5-1|TRBJ2-1|.|.
TGCGCCAGCAGCTTGGTGGGGGGCTTATCCTACAATGAGCAGTTCTTC
CASSLVGGLSYNEQFF
>TRBV7-2|TRBJ1-4|.|.
TGTGCCAGCAGCTTACTTGTGGGGACGGGTGAAAAACTGTTTTTT
CASSLLVGTGEKLFF
>TRBV27|TRBJ2-3|few|.
TGTGCCAGCAGTTCCCCCCAGGGTTCTCAACCAGATACGCAGTATTTT
CASSSPQGSQPDTQYF
>TRBV15|TRBJ1-2|.|.
TGTGCCACCAGCAGAGGCGATGATGGCTACACCTTC
CATSRGDDGYTF
>TRBV7-2|TRBJ2-7|.|.
TGTGCCAGCAGCCCTCGGGCCCTCCGGGGCGACGAGCAGTACTTC
CASSPRALRGDEQYF
>TRBV15|TRBJ2-2|few|.
TGTGCCACCAGCAGAGATCGGAGAATCGGGACTCTGAACACCGGGGAGCTGTTTTTT
CATSRDRRIGTLNTGELFF
>TRBV20-1|TRBJ2-7|.|TRBD1
TGCAGTGCTAGTCCACCGGGACAGGGACGAAGGGAGCAGTACTTC
CSASPPGQGRREQYF
>TRBV19|TRBJ2-7|.|TRBD2
TGTGCCAGTAGTACGCGACTAGCGGTGTCCTACGAGCAGTACTTC
CASSTRLAVSYEQYF
>TRBV27|TRBJ1-6|.|TRBD1
TGTGCCAGCAGGGTGACAGGGAGTAATTCACCCCTCCACTTT
CASRVTGSNSPLHF
>TRBV7-2|TRBJ1-2|few|.
TGTGCCAGCAGCCACAACCGATTAACTAACTATGGCTACACCTTC
CASSHNRLTNYGYTF
>TRBV29-1|TRBJ2-4|few|.
TGCAGCGTTGAGAGAGGGCGCGGAAACATTCAGTACTTC
CSVERGRGNIQYF
>TRBV20-1|TRBJ1-6|few|.
TGCAGTGCCCCCGTCGAGGGAAGTGCTAGTTCACCCCTCCACTTT
CSAPVEGSASSPLHF
>TRBV7-9|TRBJ2-3|.|.
TGTGCCAGCAGCAAAGGGCTCACAGATACGCAGTATTTT
CASSKGLTDTQYF
>TRBV6-1|TRBJ1-5|.|.
TGTGCCAGCAGTCCGTTCCCCTCGGCTCAGCCCCAGCATTTT
CASSPFPSAQPQHF
>TRBV7-2|TRBJ1-1|.|.
TGTGCCAGCAGCTTAGACAGGGTGAACACTGAAGCTTTCTTT
CASSLDRVNTEAFF
>TRBV14|TRBJ1-1|.|TRBD1
TGTGCCAGCAGCCAACGGACAGGGGGCTGGGGGACTGAAGCTTTCTTT
CASSQRTGGWGTEAFF
>TRBV7-2|TRBJ2-7|medium-sized|.
TGTGCCAGCAGCTTAGGACAGGTCTACGAGCAGTACTTC
CASSLGQVYEQYF
>TRBV19|TRBJ1-5|few|TRBD1
TGTGCCAGTAATTTTGAGGGGGCCCGCAATCAGCCCCAGCATTTT
CASNFEGARNQPQHF
>TRBV11-3|TRBJ1-2|.|.
TGTGCCAGCCCGGGGCCGAAAACGCCTAACTATGGCTACACCTTC
CASPGPKTPNYGYTF
>TRBV29-1|TRBJ1-1|.|.
TGCAGCGTTGAAGTCGGGGTAAACACTGAAGCTTTCTTT
CSVEVGVNTEAFF
>TRBV12-3/TRBV12-4|TRBJ1-1|.|.
TGTGCCAGCAGTTTATTGGTGAACACTGAAGCTTTCTTT
CASSLLVNTEAFF